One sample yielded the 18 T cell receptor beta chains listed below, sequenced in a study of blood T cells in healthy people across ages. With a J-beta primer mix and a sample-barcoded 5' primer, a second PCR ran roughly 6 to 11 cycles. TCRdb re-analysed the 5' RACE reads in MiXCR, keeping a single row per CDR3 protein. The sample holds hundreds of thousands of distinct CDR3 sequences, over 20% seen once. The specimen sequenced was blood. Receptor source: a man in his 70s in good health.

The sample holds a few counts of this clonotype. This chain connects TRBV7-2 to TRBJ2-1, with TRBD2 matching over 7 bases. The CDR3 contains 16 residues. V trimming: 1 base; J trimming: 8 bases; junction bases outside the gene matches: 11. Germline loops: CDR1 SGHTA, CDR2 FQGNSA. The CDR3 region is CASSLDGIAGYDEQFF. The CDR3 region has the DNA TGTGCCAGCAGCTTAGATGGGATAGCGGGTTATGATGAGCAGTTCTTC.

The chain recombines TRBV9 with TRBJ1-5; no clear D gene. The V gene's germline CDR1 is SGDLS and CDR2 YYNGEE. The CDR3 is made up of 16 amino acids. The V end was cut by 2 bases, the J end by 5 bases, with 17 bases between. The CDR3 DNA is TGTGCCAGCAGCGTCGGAGGAACGGGGTGCGATCAGCCCCAGCATTTT. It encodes CASSVGGTGCDQPQHF.

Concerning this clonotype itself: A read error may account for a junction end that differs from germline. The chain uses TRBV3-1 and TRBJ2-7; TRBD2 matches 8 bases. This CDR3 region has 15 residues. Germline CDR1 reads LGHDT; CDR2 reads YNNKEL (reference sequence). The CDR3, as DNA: TGCGCCAGCAGCCAAGTATTCAGCGGGGGCGTCGAGCAGTACTTC. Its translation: CASSQVFSGGVEQYF.

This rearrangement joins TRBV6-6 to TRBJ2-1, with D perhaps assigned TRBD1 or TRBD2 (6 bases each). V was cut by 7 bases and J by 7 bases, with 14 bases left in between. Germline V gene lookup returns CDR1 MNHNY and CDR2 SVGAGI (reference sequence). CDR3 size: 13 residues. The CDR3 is CASKLDSGNEQFF. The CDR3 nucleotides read TGTGCCAGCAAACTGGACAGCGGGAATGAGCAGTTCTTC.

The DNA for the CDR3 is TGCAGTGCTAGAGACGGGGGGATCACCGGGGAGCTGTTTTTT. Translated, it gives CSARDGGITGELFF. V gene TRBV20-1 combines with J gene TRBJ2-2; 7 nucleotides match TRBD2. The V and J ends lost 0 bases and 4 bases, in that order; junction bases with no gene match: 2. The CDR3 extends over 14 amino acids. The germline V gene has CDR1 DFQATT and CDR2 SNEGSKA (reference sequence).

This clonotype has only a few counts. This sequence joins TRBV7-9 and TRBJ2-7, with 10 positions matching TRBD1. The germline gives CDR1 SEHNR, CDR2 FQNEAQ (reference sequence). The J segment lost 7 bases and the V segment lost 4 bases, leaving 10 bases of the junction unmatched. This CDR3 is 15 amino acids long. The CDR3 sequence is CASSSYDWTGGEQYF. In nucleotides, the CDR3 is TGTGCCAGCAGCTCGTATGATTGGACAGGGGGTGAGCAGTACTTC. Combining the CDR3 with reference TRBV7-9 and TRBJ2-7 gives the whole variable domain DTGVSQNPRHKITKRGQNVTFRCDPISEHNRLYWYRQTLGQGPEFLTYFQNEAQLEKSRLLSDRFSAERPKGSFSTLEIQRTEQGDSAMYLCASSSYDWTGGEQYFGPGTRLTVT.

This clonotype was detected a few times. The CDR3 loop reads CASSPSGREYEQYF. CDR3 nucleotides: TGTGCCAGCTCACCAAGTGGCAGGGAGTACGAGCAGTACTTC. This rearrangement joins TRBV18 to TRBJ2-7; D possibly matches TRBD1 or TRBD2 (5 bases each). Germline V gene data show CDR1 as KGHSH and CDR2 as LQKENI. This CDR3 has 14 residues. Trimming removed 2 bases at V and 4 bases at J, with 12 bases between.

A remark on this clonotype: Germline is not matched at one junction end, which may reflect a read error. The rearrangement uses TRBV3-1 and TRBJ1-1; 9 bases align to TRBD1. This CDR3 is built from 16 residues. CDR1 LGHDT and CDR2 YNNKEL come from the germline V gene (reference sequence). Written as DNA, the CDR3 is TGTGCCGGCAGCCAAGAACCCGGGACAGGGAGGACTGAAGCTTTCTTT. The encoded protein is CAGSQEPGTGRTEAFF.

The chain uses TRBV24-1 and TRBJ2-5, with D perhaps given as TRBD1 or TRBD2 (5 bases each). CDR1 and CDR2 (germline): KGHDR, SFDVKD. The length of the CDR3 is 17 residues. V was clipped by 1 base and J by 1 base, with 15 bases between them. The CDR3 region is CATSDLRGGTFQETQYF. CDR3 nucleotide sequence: TGTGCCACCAGTGATTTAAGAGGTGGGACCTTCCAAGAGACCCAGTACTTC.

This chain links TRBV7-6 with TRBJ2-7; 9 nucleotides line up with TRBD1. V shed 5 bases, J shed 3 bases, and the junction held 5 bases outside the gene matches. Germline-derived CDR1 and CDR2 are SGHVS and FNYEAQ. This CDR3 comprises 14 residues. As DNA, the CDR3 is TGTGCCAGCAGCCAAAGACAGGGGGGCTACGAGCAGTACTTC. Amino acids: CASSQRQGGYEQYF.

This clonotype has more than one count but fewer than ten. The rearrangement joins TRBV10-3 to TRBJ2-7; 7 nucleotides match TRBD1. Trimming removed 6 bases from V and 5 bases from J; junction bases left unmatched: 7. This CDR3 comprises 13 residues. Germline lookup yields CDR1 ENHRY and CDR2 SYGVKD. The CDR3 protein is CAIRSGTVHEQYF. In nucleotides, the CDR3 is TGTGCCATCAGATCCGGGACAGTCCACGAGCAGTACTTC.

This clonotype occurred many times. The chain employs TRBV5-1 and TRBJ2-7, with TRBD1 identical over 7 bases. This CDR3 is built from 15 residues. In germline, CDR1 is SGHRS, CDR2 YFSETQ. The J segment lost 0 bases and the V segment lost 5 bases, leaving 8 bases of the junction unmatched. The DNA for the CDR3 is TGCGCCAGCAGAACAGGGGCACAAAGCTCCTACGAGCAGTACTTC. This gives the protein CASRTGAQSSYEQYF.

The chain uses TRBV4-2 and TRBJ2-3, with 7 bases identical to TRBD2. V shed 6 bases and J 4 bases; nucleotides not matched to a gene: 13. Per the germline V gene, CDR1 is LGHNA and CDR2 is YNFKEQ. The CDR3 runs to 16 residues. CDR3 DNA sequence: TGTGCCAGCAGAGACTCGACTAGCCGAGGCGCAGATACGCAGTATTTT. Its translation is CASRDSTSRGADTQYF.

CDR3 sequence (DNA): TGCAGTGCGGGACAGGGGACTAGCTTTGAGCAGTTCTTC. This translates into CSAGQGTSFEQFF. The chain is built from TRBV20-1 and TRBJ2-1; D may be TRBD1 (10 bases). The CDR3 extends over 13 amino acids. Trimming cost V 6 bases and J 9 bases, with 18 bases left between them. Germline CDR1 DFQATT, CDR2 SNEGSKA (reference sequence).

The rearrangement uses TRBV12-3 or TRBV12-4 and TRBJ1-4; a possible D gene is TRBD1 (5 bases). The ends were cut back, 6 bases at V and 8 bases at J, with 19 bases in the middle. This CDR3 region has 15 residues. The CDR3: CASRRGYRGEEKLFF. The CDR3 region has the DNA TGTGCCAGCAGGAGGGGCTACCGAGGGGAAGAAAAACTGTTTTTT.

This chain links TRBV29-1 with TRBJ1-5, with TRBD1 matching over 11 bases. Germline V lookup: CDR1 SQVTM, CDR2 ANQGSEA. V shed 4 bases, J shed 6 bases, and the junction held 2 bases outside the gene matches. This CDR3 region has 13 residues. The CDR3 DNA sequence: TGCAGCGTTGGAGGGACAGGGGGTCAGCCCCAGCATTTT. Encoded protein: CSVGGTGGQPQHF.

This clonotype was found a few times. DNA for the CDR3: TGCAGCGTTGATTCGGGCGGAAGCACAGATACGCAGTATTTT. This codes for CSVDSGGSTDTQYF. The genes are TRBV29-1 and TRBJ2-3; D remains ambiguous. This CDR3 comprises 14 residues. The V gene lost 3 bases and the J gene lost 0 bases, with 10 bases spanning the gap. Germline CDR1 reads SQVTM; CDR2 reads ANQGSEA.

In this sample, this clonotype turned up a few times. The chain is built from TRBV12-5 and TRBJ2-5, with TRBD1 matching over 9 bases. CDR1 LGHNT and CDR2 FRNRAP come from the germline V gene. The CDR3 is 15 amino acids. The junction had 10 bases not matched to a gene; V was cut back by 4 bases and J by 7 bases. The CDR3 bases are TGTGCTAGTGGTTCGGACGTCAGACAGGGGGGGACCCAGTACTTC. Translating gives CASGSDVRQGGTQYF.